These 13 T cell receptor beta chains were sequenced from one sample in a study of blood T cell repertoires in COVID-19. Generated by immunoSEQ multiplex PCR, the TCRdb table keeps only in-frame clones and is missing some. The sample consists of about 43,000 clones, approximately 90% of them appearing once. Sequencing used peripheral blood. These receptors all stem from a man aged 40-49 years with COVID-19, enrolled during active disease.

The chain is built from TRBV12-3 or TRBV12-4 and TRBJ2-7; 7 bases match TRBD1. Trimming took 6 bases from V and 5 from J; bases not matched to a gene: 4. There are 12 residues in the CDR3. The CDR3 region has the DNA TGTGCCAGCAGCTCTACAGGGGACGAGCAGTACTTC. Its protein is CASSSTGDEQYF.

This clone was recorded once. The V call is TRBV11-2, the J call TRBJ2-5, with D maybe TRBD2 (6 bases). CDR3 length equals 17 residues. The V and J ends lost 1 base and 3 bases respectively, with 18 bases between them. Germline CDR1 SGHAT, CDR2 FQNNGV. The CDR3 loop reads CASSLGDAGPTEETQYF. CDR3 nucleotide sequence: TGTGCCAGCAGCTTAGGCGACGCGGGGCCGACCGAAGAGACCCAGTACTTC.

V gene TRBV12-3 or TRBV12-4 combines with J gene TRBJ1-4; TRBD1 might be the D (5 bases). The CDR3 contains 12 residues. Trimming stripped 5 bases from V and 7 bases from J, with 8 bases between. CDR3 in DNA: TGTGCCAGCAGTCAGACAGTTGAAAAACTGTTTTTT. This encodes CASSQTVEKLFF.

The V and J genes are TRBV5-1 and TRBJ2-3; 7 positions match TRBD2. Per germline, CDR1 SGHRS and CDR2 YFSETQ. Trimming cost V 2 bases and J 1 base; bases outside gene matches: 7. The CDR3 is made up of 16 amino acids. The CDR3 DNA is TGCGCCAGCAGCTTATCCGTCAGCGGGGGCACAGATACGCAGTATTTT. Translation gives CASSLSVSGGTDTQYF.

The gene calls are TRBV12-5 and TRBJ1-2; the D gene is possibly TRBD1 (6 bases). CDR1 LGHNT and CDR2 FRNRAP come from the germline V gene. Deletions cut 1 base from V and 12 bases from J, with 18 bases between. The CDR3 spans 14 residues. For the CDR3, the DNA is TGTGCTAGTGGTTTGGCGCCAGGCGGGGGCGGCGACACCTTC. Residues: CASGLAPGGGGDTF.

The chain combines TRBV6-5 with TRBJ1-6; D gene ambiguous. The CDR3 length is 14 residues. Germline CDR1 MNHEY, CDR2 SVGAGI. V gave up 5 bases and J gave up 7 bases, with 12 bases separating them. CDR3 coding DNA: TGTGCCAGCAGTACCGGGGTCGAGAATTCACCCCTCCACTTT. It is translated as CASSTGVENSPLHF.

The chain employs TRBV7-3 and TRBJ1-6; 7 bases map to TRBD1. This CDR3 contains 13 residues. The germline gives CDR1 SGHTA, CDR2 FQGTGA. J was trimmed by 5 bases and V by 9 bases; bases with no gene match: 4. The CDR3 DNA reads TGTGCCAGTCGGGACAGCGATAATTCACCCCTCCACTTT. Encoded protein: CASRDSDNSPLHF. Looking up the rest from reference TRBV7-3 and TRBJ1-6 gives the full variable domain: GAGVSQTPSNKVTEKGKYVELRCDPISGHTALYWYRQSLGQGPEFLIYFQGTGAADDSGLPNDRFFAVRPEGSVSTLKIQRTERGDSAVYLCASRDSDNSPLHFGNGTRLTVT.

This chain connects TRBV4-1 to TRBJ2-3; no firm D call. CDR1 is MGHRA, CDR2 YSYEKL, per germline. The CDR3 covers 12 residues. With 8 bases removed from V and 0 bases from J, the gap between germline ends came to 6 bases. Written as DNA, the CDR3 is TGCGCCAGCGGGCCGAGCACAGATACGCAGTATTTT. Residues: CASGPSTDTQYF.

This clone was counted a few times. The chain employs TRBV27 and TRBJ1-6, with TRBD1 identical over 7 bases. V lost 6 bases, J lost 6 bases, and 8 bases stayed unmatched. The CDR3 extends over 15 amino acids. Germline V lookup: CDR1 MNHEY, CDR2 SMNVEV (reference sequence). The CDR3 region is CASRGSDRVNSPLHF. The CDR3 DNA reads TGTGCCAGCAGGGGCTCAGACAGGGTTAATTCACCCCTCCACTTT.

The V and J genes are TRBV6-5 and TRBJ2-5; 8 bases match TRBD1. Looked up from germline, CDR1 is MNHEY and CDR2 is SVGAGI. Germline trimming cut 7 bases from V and 4 bases from J; bases unmatched to any gene: 11. CDR3 length equals 15 residues. The CDR3 coding sequence is TGTGCCAGCACCCAGACAGGGGTTGGGGGAGAGACCCAGTACTTC. This gives the protein CASTQTGVGGETQYF.

V usage is TRBV5-1 and J usage is TRBJ1-3; TRBD1 might be the D (5 bases). The CDR3 covers 18 residues. V lost 4 bases, J lost 2 bases, and 22 bases lay in between. Germline loops: CDR1 SGHRS, CDR2 YFSETQ. The CDR3: CASSLTFHGGTAGNTIYF. CDR3 nucleotides: TGCGCCAGCAGCCTCACTTTTCACGGGGGTACGGCTGGAAACACCATATATTTT.

The chain uses TRBV30 and TRBJ2-7, with no clear D. V was trimmed by 7 bases and J by 0 bases, leaving 13 bases between them. Germline values: CDR1 GTSNPN, CDR2 SVGIG (reference sequence). The CDR3 covers 13 residues. The CDR3 DNA sequence: TGTGCCTCCCCCCACCCAGACTCCTACGAGCAGTACTTC. Residues: CASPHPDSYEQYF.

The rearrangement uses TRBV5-1 and TRBJ1-4, with TRBD1 matching 8 bases. Germline loops: CDR1 SGHRS, CDR2 YFSETQ. The CDR3 has 14 residues. With 3 bases clipped from V and 5 bases from J, the junction kept 3 bases outside the gene matches. Written as DNA, the CDR3 is TGCGCCAGCAGCTCCAGGGGGCTGAATGAAAAACTGTTTTTT. This translates into CASSSRGLNEKLFF.